The clone carrying this T cell receptor beta chain occurred once. The data derive from a study of blood T cell repertoires in COVID-19. Turning to the study itself: Samples of COVID-19 (acute and convalescent) were obtained from the United States, Italy and Spain.

The CDR3 has 14 residues. CDR1 is MDHEN, CDR2 SYDVKM, per germline. The trim removed 4 bases at V and 8 bases at J, leaving 9 bases unmatched. Participants were aged about 18 to 95 years, lived in around 22 US areas, and enrolled virtually. Self-reported history from a screening survey and questionnaire set each donor's cohort. Assay used: immunoSEQ multiplex PCR; TCRdb lists only in-frame clones, some missing. The table records 160,000 or so clones, approximately 82% of them present only once. This TCR came from a man aged 55-75 years who had recovered from COVID-19. The chain is built from TRBV28 and TRBJ2-7; 9 bases align to TRBD1. Sequencing was performed on PBMCs or T cells enriched from blood (not recorded which). The CDR3 DNA sequence: TGTGCCAGCAGTTCGGAGGGACAGGGTAAAAAGCAGTACTTC. Translation gives CASSSEGQGKKQYF.